The following is a T cell receptor (beta chain) sequence with its context. Its antigen is not known. These data originate in a study of T cells in tumors after PD-1 blockade. For the study at large: Treatment was either pembrolizumab 200 mg every 3 weeks or cemiplimab 350 mg every 2 weeks. Some patients also took daily vismodegib 150 mg during anti-PD-1 treatment.

General study points: Peripheral recruitment is suggested, as some novel exhausted tumor clones were in pre-treatment blood.

Some clones are missing from TCRdb's copy, which holds only in-frame ones; the method was immunoSEQ multiplex PCR. The repertoire includes 20,000 or so clones, 81% of them detected once, and about a quarter sits in the top ten. Germline CDR1 SQVTM, CDR2 ANQGSEA. V was pared by 0 bases and J by 4 bases, with 7 bases between. This CDR3 contains 12 residues. The chain employs TRBV29-1 and TRBJ2-7; no definite D call. This TCR came from a human donor with advanced basal cell or squamous cell carcinoma (not recorded which). The sequencing here drew on PBMCs, taken after anti-PD-1 therapy. In DNA, the CDR3 is TGCAGCGTTGAAGATCACCGGTACGAGCAGTACTTC. Translated, it gives CSVEDHRYEQYF.